This passage covers 8 T cell receptor beta chains from one sample sequenced in a study of a mutant IDH1 vaccine in newly diagnosed glioma. Sequencing used immunoSEQ multiplex PCR; TCRdb keeps in-frame clones, though not all of them. The data contain about 30,000 clones, approximately 80% of them singletons. The time point here: baseline, week 1 (first vaccination visit). Noted treatment: pre-vaccination baseline after standard-of-care therapy. The source material was PBMCs, sampled from a glioma patient treated with radiotherapy, temozolomide or both. These receptors were taken from a man aged 30-40 years with glioma.

This clone was detected only once. The CDR3 is CASSLGANNEQFF. In nucleotides, the CDR3 is TGTGCCAGCAGCTTGGGAGCAAACAATGAGCAGTTCTTC. The chain is built from TRBV11-3 and TRBJ2-1, with D possibly being TRBD2 (5 bases). Germline CDR1 and CDR2: SGHNT and YENEEA. The CDR3 has 13 residues. V gave up 3 bases and J gave up 5 bases, with 8 bases separating them.

CDR3 residues: CASSSPRVSNQPQHF. Written as DNA, the CDR3 is TGTGCCAGCAGTTCACCCAGGGTTAGCAATCAGCCCCAGCATTTT. V is TRBV28 and J is TRBJ1-5; tentatively, D is TRBD1 (5 bases). The germline V gene encodes CDR1 MDHEN and CDR2 SYDVKM. The CDR3 length is 15 residues. Trimming left V 4 bases short and J 0 bases short, with 10 bases between.

This clone was seen once. The chain carries TRBV6-6 and TRBJ1-2, with a weak D call TRBD1 (5 bases). V was cut by 2 bases and J by 0 bases, with 7 bases left in between. From germline, CDR1 is MNHNY and CDR2 SVGAGI (reference sequence). The CDR3 sequence is 14 residues long. For the CDR3, the DNA is TGTGCCAGCAGTTACAGACAGACTAACTATGGCTACACCTTC. Amino acids: CASSYRQTNYGYTF.

The chain employs TRBV2 and TRBJ2-6; D tentatively fits TRBD1 or TRBD2 (5 bases each). The V end was cut by 7 bases, the J end by 1 base, with 14 bases between. This CDR3 comprises 16 residues. Germline lookup yields CDR1 SNHLY and CDR2 FYNNEI. The CDR3 reads CASTWDGRSGANVLTF. CDR3 in DNA: TGTGCCAGCACTTGGGACGGTCGATCTGGGGCCAACGTCCTGACTTTC.

This clone has only one observation. J is TRBJ2-3 and V is TRBV5-4; no definite D call. CDR1 and CDR2 from the germline V gene are SGHNT and YYREEE (reference sequence). Trimming took 4 bases from V and 2 from J, leaving 11 bases between them. The CDR3 is made up of 14 amino acids. CDR3 in DNA: TGTGCCAGCAGCGCTGGTCTTCCCACAGATACGCAGTATTTT. Amino acids: CASSAGLPTDTQYF.

V usage is TRBV25-1 and J usage is TRBJ1-6; D is ambiguous. The CDR3 runs 16 residues. Germline CDR1 is MGHDK and CDR2 is SYGVNS. Trimming took 4 bases from V and 0 from J, leaving 10 bases between them. CDR3 sequence (DNA): TGTGCCAGCAGTGGATCCGGTAGCTCCTATAATTCACCCCTCCACTTT. Translating gives CASSGSGSSYNSPLHF.

The count of this clone is one. The CDR3, as DNA: TGTGCCAGCAGTGGCCCCATGGGCGGACAAGCTAACTATGGCTACACCTTC. This sequence encodes CASSGPMGGQANYGYTF. The V gene is TRBV25-1, the J gene TRBJ1-2; tentative D call: TRBD1 (5 bases). Per the germline V gene, CDR1 is MGHDK and CDR2 is SYGVNS. There are 17 residues in the CDR3. Trimming left V 4 bases short and J 0 bases short, with 18 bases between.

CDR3 nucleotides: TGTGCCAGCAGCTTAACAACTCGAAACTTTTCACCCCTCCACTTT. Protein product: CASSLTTRNFSPLHF. V gene TRBV11-2 combines with J gene TRBJ1-6; D gene ambiguous. From germline, CDR1 is SGHAT and CDR2 FQNNGV. V dropped 2 bases and J dropped 9 bases, with 14 bases sitting between them. CDR3 length: 15 residues.